The next 17 T cell receptor beta chains were all read from a single sample in a study of blood T cells in healthy people across ages. The authors ran a second PCR of roughly 6 to 12 cycles using a sample-barcoded 5' primer and a J-beta primer mix. In TCRdb, the 5' RACE reads were re-called with MiXCR into one record per CDR3 protein. The table shows hundreds of thousands of distinct CDR3 sequences, with 40% to 65% occurring only once. The sample comprised blood. The receptors originated from a man aged 80 or over in good health.

The J gene is TRBJ2-1, the V gene TRBV25-1, with 9 bases fitting TRBD2. The length of the CDR3 is 16 residues. The V gene's germline CDR1 is MGHDK and CDR2 SYGVNS. V was pared by 5 bases and J by 4 bases, with 9 bases of the junction left unmatched. CDR3 sequence reads: CASSYPSGAKYNEQFF. The CDR3 DNA follows: TGTGCCAGCAGTTATCCTAGCGGGGCCAAATACAATGAGCAGTTCTTC. Together with reference TRBV25-1 and TRBJ2-1, the CDR3 gives the full variable domain: EADIYQTPRYLVIGTGKKITLECSQTMGHDKMYWYQQDPGMELHLIHYSYGVNSTEKGDLSSESTVSRIRTEHFPLTLESARPSHTSQYLCASSYPSGAKYNEQFFGPGTRLTVL.

The chain joins TRBV29-1 to TRBJ2-7; D is undetermined. This CDR3 has 12 amino acids. Germline V gives CDR1 SQVTM, CDR2 ANQGSEA. V lost 4 bases, J lost 7 bases, and 14 bases lay in between. The CDR3 bases are TGCAGCGTTGGGTCCGTCTACAATGAGCAGTACTTC. Residues: CSVGSVYNEQYF.

This clonotype has just one count. The rearrangement uses TRBV28 and TRBJ2-4; TRBD2 agrees at 7 bases. Germline V lookup: CDR1 MDHEN, CDR2 SYDVKM. Trimming at V came to 2 bases and at J to 13 bases, leaving 11 bases not matched to a gene. The CDR3 is 14 amino acids. CDR3 region: CASSLMGGPGEQYF. In nucleotides, the CDR3 is TGTGCCAGCAGTTTAATGGGAGGGCCGGGGGAGCAGTACTTC.

This rearrangement joins TRBV3-1 to TRBJ1-5, with D hard to call. Germline CDR1 reads LGHDT; CDR2 reads YNNKEL (reference sequence). V gave up 3 bases and J gave up 0 bases, with 9 bases separating them. The CDR3 totals 15 residues. CDR3 region: CASSQGSGSNQPQHF. CDR3 sequence (DNA): TGTGCCAGCAGCCAGGGGTCAGGTAGCAATCAGCCCCAGCATTTT.

The rearrangement links TRBV20-1 to TRBJ2-5; 13 bases align to TRBD2. This CDR3 comprises 14 residues. The junction had 6 bases not matched to a gene; V was cut back by 0 bases and J by 11 bases. Germline-derived CDR1 and CDR2 are DFQATT and SNEGSKA (reference sequence). DNA for the CDR3: TGCAGTGCTAGAGAGGGACTAGCGGGACGGGGGCAGTACTTC. Its protein is CSAREGLAGRGQYF.

J is TRBJ2-7 and V is TRBV7-8; the D is unclear. Germline-derived CDR1 and CDR2 are SGHVS and FQNEAQ. CDR3 size: 14 residues. The V end was cut by 5 bases, the J end by 3 bases, with 14 bases between. CDR3 sequence: CASSTRLRDYEQYF. The CDR3 nucleotides read TGTGCCAGCAGCACAAGACTCCGAGACTACGAGCAGTACTTC.

CDR3 sequence reads: CASSEVGQGVGGYTF. The CDR3 region has the DNA TGTGCCAGCAGTGAAGTCGGACAGGGTGTCGGAGGCTACACCTTC. V usage is TRBV2 and J usage is TRBJ1-2; 8 bases match TRBD1. Germline V gene data show CDR1 as SNHLY and CDR2 as FYNNEI. The V gene end was trimmed by 1 base and the J gene end by 8 bases; junction bases not matched to a gene: 9. The CDR3 is 15 residues long.

As DNA, the CDR3 is TGTGCCAGCAGAGTGGACAGGGTTGTCACTGAAGCTTTCTTT. Translating gives CASRVDRVVTEAFF. The V and J genes are TRBV6-1 and TRBJ1-1, with 8 bases aligning to TRBD1. J was trimmed by 4 bases and V by 6 bases; bases with no gene match: 7. This CDR3 spans 14 amino acids. CDR1 and CDR2 (germline): MNHNS, SASEGT.

This clonotype was seen a few times. This chain joins TRBV29-1 and TRBJ2-3, with 8 positions matching TRBD2. V shed 7 bases and J 1 base; nucleotides not matched to a gene: 10. CDR1 SQVTM and CDR2 ANQGSEA come from the germline V gene. The CDR3 consists of 15 residues. CDR3 coding DNA: TGCAGCGCAACTAGCGGAGGGGGGGGCACAGATACGCAGTATTTT. Translation: CSATSGGGGTDTQYF.

The V and J genes are TRBV6-5 and TRBJ1-4; TRBD1 is a possible D gene (6 bases). The CDR3 extends over 15 amino acids. CDR1 and CDR2 (germline): MNHEY, SVGAGI. Trimming shortened V by 5 bases and J by 8 bases, and 18 bases separated the two germline ends. CDR3 in amino acids: CASSPSFLGGEKLFF. The CDR3, as DNA: TGTGCCAGCAGTCCATCATTCCTAGGGGGGGAAAAACTGTTTTTT.

CDR3 sequence reads: CSVYPYGLAGGVLSYNEQFF. The CDR3 nucleotides read TGCAGCGTCTACCCCTATGGACTAGCGGGAGGGGTCCTGTCCTACAATGAGCAGTTCTTC. The rearrangement uses TRBV29-1 and TRBJ2-1; 15 nucleotides match TRBD2. The CDR3 is made up of 20 amino acids. The V segment lost 6 bases and the J segment 1 base; nucleotides outside the gene matches: 16. CDR1 and CDR2 from the germline V gene are SQVTM and ANQGSEA.

V and J are TRBV21-1 and TRBJ2-5; the table gives TRBD1 as D, unverified against the DNA. TRBV21-1 is a pseudogene. There are 14 residues in the CDR3. The CDR3 protein is CASSKSEGRETQYF. DNA of the CDR3: TGTGCCAGCAGCAAATCCGAGGGGCGAGAGACCCAGTACTTC.

This clonotype occurred a few times. This chain connects TRBV20-1 to TRBJ2-1; D might be TRBD2 (6 bases). Germline-derived CDR1 and CDR2 are DFQATT and SNEGSKA (reference sequence). This CDR3 comprises 14 residues. Trimming removed 2 bases from V and 7 bases from J, with 15 bases in between. This CDR3 reads CSARNPNSGNEQFF. CDR3 bases: TGCAGTGCTAGAAATCCGAATAGCGGTAATGAGCAGTTCTTC.

This clonotype was counted a few times. This chain links TRBV6-5 with TRBJ2-7, with 7 bases fitting TRBD2. CDR1 and CDR2 from the germline V gene are MNHEY and SVGAGI. V trimming: 10 bases; J trimming: 2 bases; junction bases outside the gene matches: 14. There are 15 residues in the CDR3. CDR3 bases: TGTGCCACCCGCTTGGGGGAGGGCCTCCCCTACGAGCAGTACTTC. Its translation is CATRLGEGLPYEQYF.

The chain recombines TRBV5-4 with TRBJ2-1; 9 bases agree with TRBD1. J was trimmed by 8 bases and V by 5 bases; bases with no gene match: 14. Germline lookup yields CDR1 SGHNT and CDR2 YYREEE (reference sequence). The CDR3 contains 16 residues. The CDR3 DNA reads TGTGCCAGCAGGAACGCCGGGACAGGGTCTAGGGATGAGCAGTTCTTC. It codes for CASRNAGTGSRDEQFF.

The rearrangement links TRBV5-1 to TRBJ2-1, with D perhaps TRBD2 (6 bases). V dropped 3 bases and J dropped 5 bases, with 18 bases sitting between them. There are 16 residues in the CDR3. Looked up from germline, CDR1 is SGHRS and CDR2 is YFSETQ. The CDR3 protein is CASSYPLSGLNNEQFF. The CDR3 DNA sequence: TGCGCCAGCAGCTACCCTTTGAGCGGGCTAAACAATGAGCAGTTCTTC.

J is TRBJ1-1 and V is TRBV5-1, with 12 nucleotides matching TRBD1. V trimming: 4 bases; J trimming: 1 base; junction bases outside the gene matches: 8. The germline V gene encodes CDR1 SGHRS and CDR2 YFSETQ. This CDR3 has 17 residues. CDR3 DNA sequence: TGCGCCAGCAGCCCCGGGACAGGGGGCTTAACGAACACTGAAGCTTTCTTT. This translates into CASSPGTGGLTNTEAFF.